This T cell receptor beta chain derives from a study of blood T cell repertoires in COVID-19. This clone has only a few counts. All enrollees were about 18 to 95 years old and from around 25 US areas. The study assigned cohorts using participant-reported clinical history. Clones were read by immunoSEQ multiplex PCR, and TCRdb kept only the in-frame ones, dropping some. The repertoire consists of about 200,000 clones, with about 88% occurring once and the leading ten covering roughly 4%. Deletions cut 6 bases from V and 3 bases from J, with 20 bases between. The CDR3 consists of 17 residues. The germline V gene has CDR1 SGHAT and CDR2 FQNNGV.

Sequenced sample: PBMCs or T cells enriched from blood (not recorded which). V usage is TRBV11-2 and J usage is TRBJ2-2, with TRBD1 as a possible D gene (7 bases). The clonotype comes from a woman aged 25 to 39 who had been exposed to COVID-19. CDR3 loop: CASRLGGDREYTGELFF. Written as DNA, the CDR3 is TGTGCCAGCAGATTGGGGGGAGACAGGGAGTACACCGGGGAGCTGTTTTTT.